The rows below give T cell receptor beta chains drawn from one sample of a study of blood T cell repertoires in COVID-19. Profiled with immunoSEQ multiplex PCR; TCRdb holds only in-frame clones, not every one. The sample holds roughly 260,000 clones, about 87% seen once. Sequencing used peripheral blood. These receptors were taken from a man aged 60 to 75 who had recovered from COVID-19. Both conserved end residues are part of each CDR3.

v_call: TRBV11-3; cdr3_aa: CASSTGGAVDTQYF
v_call: TRBV6-5; cdr3_aa: CASSRVQGEKLFF
v_call: TRBV10-1; cdr3_aa: CASSGRRGDNEQFF
v_call: TRBV5-1; cdr3_aa: CASSLGLAGGPNTDTQYF
v_call: TRBV11-2; cdr3_aa: CASSLKQGVRAFF
v_call: TRBV10-3; cdr3_aa: CAISELPYSYEQYF
v_call: TRBV18; cdr3_aa: CASSPTRRTSYEQFF
v_call: TRBV27; cdr3_aa: CASRHTEAFF
v_call: TRBV11-3; cdr3_aa: CASSLGLPVDEQFF
v_call: TRBV9; cdr3_aa: CASSPRQGNTEAFF
v_call: TRBV19; cdr3_aa: CASSPGQGPYTEAFF
v_call: TRBV6-6; cdr3_aa: CASSYLVAGDTGELFF
v_call: TRBV5-1; cdr3_aa: CASSWDSTSNTEAFF
v_call: TRBV18; cdr3_aa: CASSPPSGGAKNIQYF
v_call: TRBV5-1; cdr3_aa: CASSVTSGGGTDTQYF
v_call: TRBV10-3; cdr3_aa: CAIKIGGQETQYF
v_call: TRBV6-1; cdr3_aa: CASSDPLAGGPVF
v_call: TRBV9; cdr3_aa: CASGTGSSGQPQHF
v_call: TRBV7-8; cdr3_aa: CASSQVQGQVFF
v_call: TRBV27; cdr3_aa: CASRMSSYNSPLHF
v_call: TRBV19; cdr3_aa: CASSIKSSGANVLTF
v_call: TRBV19; cdr3_aa: CASSHIGMVQETQYF
v_call: TRBV6-6; cdr3_aa: CASSHPVGRGGLQSSTDTQYF
v_call: TRBV24-1; cdr3_aa: CATSDQTSGVSDTQYF
v_call: TRBV2; cdr3_aa: CASSEALQGRYGYTF
v_call: TRBV7-2; cdr3_aa: CASTRASGVEQETQYF
v_call: TRBV11-2; cdr3_aa: CASGQLYEKLFF
v_call: TRBV11-1; cdr3_aa: CASSIGQGADTQYF
v_call: TRBV10-3; cdr3_aa: CAISESASLAYTF
v_call: TRBV5-1; cdr3_aa: CASSLQGGGYTF
v_call: TRBV9; cdr3_aa: CASSAPPGQGNEQYF
v_call: TRBV19; cdr3_aa: CASSITSGGLADNEQFF
v_call: TRBV5-1; cdr3_aa: CASSLSPSAGVGNTIYF
v_call: TRBV7-6; cdr3_aa: CASSSTGYQTNEKLFF
v_call: TRBV27; cdr3_aa: CASSESLVGGEQFF
v_call: TRBV5-1; cdr3_aa: CASSLVRGNTGELFF
v_call: TRBV4-2; cdr3_aa: CASSQEGAAGREGAKNIQYF
v_call: TRBV12-3/TRBV12-4; cdr3_aa: CASRVGRNQPQHF
v_call: TRBV6-1; cdr3_aa: CASSEDLDPYNSPLHF
v_call: TRBV3-1/TRBV3-2; cdr3_aa: CASSQRGRNTEAFF
v_call: TRBV7-2; cdr3_aa: CASSVLTGTGELFF
v_call: TRBV5-6; cdr3_aa: CASSPKHSSYNEQFF
v_call: TRBV30; cdr3_aa: CAWSVVGTGRYTF